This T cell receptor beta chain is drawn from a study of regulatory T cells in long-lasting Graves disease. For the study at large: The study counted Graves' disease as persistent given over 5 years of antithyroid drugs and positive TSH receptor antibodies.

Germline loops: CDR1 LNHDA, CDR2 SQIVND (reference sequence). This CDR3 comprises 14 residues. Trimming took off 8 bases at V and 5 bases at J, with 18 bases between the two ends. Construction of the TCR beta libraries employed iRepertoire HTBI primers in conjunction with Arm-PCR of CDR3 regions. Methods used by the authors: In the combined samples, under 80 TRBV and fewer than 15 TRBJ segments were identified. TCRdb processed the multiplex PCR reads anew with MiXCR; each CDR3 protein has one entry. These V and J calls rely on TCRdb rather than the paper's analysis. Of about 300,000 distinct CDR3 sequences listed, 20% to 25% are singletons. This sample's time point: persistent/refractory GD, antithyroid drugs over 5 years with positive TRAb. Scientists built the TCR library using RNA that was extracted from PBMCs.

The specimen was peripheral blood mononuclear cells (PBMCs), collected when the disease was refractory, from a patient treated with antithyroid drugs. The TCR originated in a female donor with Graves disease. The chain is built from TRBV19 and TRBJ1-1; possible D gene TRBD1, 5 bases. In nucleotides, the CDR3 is TGTGCCAGTGGGACCGGGATCAAGGGGACTGAAGCTTTCTTT. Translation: CASGTGIKGTEAFF.